Described below is a single T cell receptor (beta chain) sequence and its context. Its cognate antigen is unknown. No DNA is shown, since the ends of the CDR3 on it are uncertain; the CDR3 is the one TCRdb lists. These data belong to a study of early T cells in non-severe SARS-CoV-2 infection. Study-wide background: The input, bulk RNA from unsorted whole blood, was sequenced, and chains were unpaired. General observations from the study: Database matching using VDJdb favored anti-spike CD8 responses, with private and CD4 specificities left missing.

Researchers tagged individual cDNA molecules with unique molecular identifiers. TCRdb reprocessed the 5' RACE reads with MiXCR, giving one entry per CDR3 protein. The sample yields tens of thousands of distinct CDR3 sequences, approximately 10% seen once. Germline V lookup: CDR1 SGHAT, CDR2 FQNNGV. With termini counted, the CDR3 has 17 amino acids. Material: whole blood. The origin of this receptor is an adult who was a healthcare worker with PCR-confirmed SARS-CoV-2 infection or an uninfected control (not recorded which). The V and J genes are TRBV11-2 and TRBJ2-2; TRBD2, the D gene given by the table, was not confirmed from the DNA. CDR3: CASSHGAGTRTPGSCFF.